A single sample gave rise to the 9 T cell receptor beta chains below, sequenced in a study of tissue T cells after allogeneic stem cell transplantation. Using immunoSEQ multiplex PCR, the repertoire was profiled, and TCRdb retains in-frame clones only, with some absent. Of about 50,000 clones detected, 73% appear once; the ten largest clones hold less than 0.85%. Sequencing was carried out using sorted cells pooled from one or two spleens. The receptor set was obtained from a pool of C57BL/6 mice in good health.

As regards this clone: Gene names follow the mouse nomenclature. Sequencing ends 1 residue short of the CDR3 end; the germline J gene provides the rest. V is TRBV31 and J is TRBJ2-3; unclear D gene. Looked up from germline, CDR1 is GKSSPN and CDR2 is SITVG. The ends were cut back, 2 bases at V and 0 bases at J, with 3 bases in the middle. The CDR3 spans 12 residues. The CDR3 loop is CAWSYSAETLYF. CDR3 DNA, as far as it was read: TGTGCCTGGAGTTACAGTGCAGAAACGCTGTAT.

Remarks on this clone: The gene names given are mouse names. The read stops 1 residue short of the end of the CDR3; the missing end is completed from the germline J gene. The V gene is TRBV13-1, the J gene TRBJ2-3; TRBD2 might be the D (5 bases). Trimming shortened V by 2 bases and J by 0 bases, and 10 bases separated the two germline ends. CDR3 size: 15 residues. Germline V gene data show CDR1 as NSHNY and CDR2 as SYGAGN. The sequenced part of the CDR3 DNA is TGTGCCAGCAGTGAGTCCTGGGCCAGTGCAGAAACGCTGTAT. This codes for CASSESWASAETLY. The entire CDR3 protein is CASSESWASAETLYF.

Only one count was recorded for this clone. Mouse gene names apply. The observed sequence ends 1 residue before the CDR3 terminus, with the missing tail filled in from the germline J gene. The rearrangement links TRBV13-3 to TRBJ2-5; D remains ambiguous. Trimming removed 2 bases from V and 0 bases from J, with 10 bases in between. The CDR3 sequence is 15 residues long. CDR1 and CDR2 (germline): NNHDY, SYVADS. The covered CDR3 bases are TGTGCCAGCAGTGAAAAGAGGGATAACCAAGACACCCAGTAC. Its protein product is CASSEKRDNQDTQY. The complete CDR3 protein is CASSEKRDNQDTQYF.

In the case of this clone: These gene names are mouse names. The read gets to within 1 residue of the CDR3 end, and the germline J gene fills in the rest. The V gene is TRBV13-1, the J gene TRBJ1-1; 7 bases map to TRBD1. Germline CDR1 NSHNY, CDR2 SYGAGN. The length of the CDR3 is 14 residues. V shed 2 bases, J shed 0 bases, and the junction held 1 base outside the gene matches. The chain's CDR3 is CASSDGTANTEVFF. The sequenced CDR3 bases are TGTGCCAGCAGTGACGGGACAGCAAACACAGAAGTCTTC.

About this clone: The listed genes are named as in mouse. The read is 1 residue too short to cover the CDR3 end, so that end is filled in from the germline J gene. V is TRBV19 and J is TRBJ1-4, with D unresolved. The CDR3 runs 15 residues. V lost 0 bases to trimming and J lost 0 bases, with 6 bases between them. From germline, CDR1 is FNHDT and CDR2 SITEND (reference sequence). Partial CDR3 DNA: TGTGCCAGCAGTATAGTGGAAATTTCCAACGAAAGATTATTT. Translated, it gives CASSIVEISNERLF. The full-length CDR3 reads as CASSIVEISNERLFF.

Points on this clone: Gene names and germline match the mouse. The CDR3 is cut off 1 residue early in the read; its end comes from the germline J gene. The genes are TRBV15 and TRBJ2-7; the D is unclear. The V end lost 1 base, the J end lost 4 bases, and 5 bases lay between the germline ends. The CDR3 totals 12 residues. The germline gives CDR1 SGHND, CDR2 FRSKSL. The chain's CDR3 is CASSLGWYEQYF. CDR3 DNA, as far as it was read: TGTGCCAGCAGTTTAGGCTGGTATGAACAGTAC.

A word on this clone: All gene names here are mouse names. CDR3 DNA (partial): TGTGCCAGCGGTCGACAGGGGAGGGGAAAAAACACCTTGTAC. Protein product: CASGRQGRGKNTLY. The CDR3 in full is CASGRQGRGKNTLYF. V usage is TRBV13-2 and J usage is TRBJ2-4; 8 bases match TRBD1. The DNA ends 1 residue before the CDR3 does, and the rest of the CDR3 is filled in from the germline J gene. With 4 bases clipped from V and 4 bases from J, the junction kept 8 bases outside the gene matches. This CDR3 has 15 residues. CDR1 and CDR2 from the germline V gene are NNHNN and SYGAGS (reference sequence).

This clone was detected only a few times. Gene names follow the mouse nomenclature. The read is 1 residue too short to cover the CDR3 end, so that end is filled in from the germline J gene. V usage is TRBV13-2 and J usage is TRBJ2-7; 8 bases agree with TRBD1. Germline V CDR1 and CDR2: NNHNN, SYGAGS (reference sequence). The ends lost 2 bases at V and 5 bases at J; junction bases unmatched: 3. The CDR3 covers 13 residues. The CDR3 is CASGEPTGDEQYF. Partial CDR3 DNA: TGTGCCAGCGGTGAGCCGACAGGGGATGAACAGTAC.

In the case of this clone: Gene names and germline refer to mouse. The missing CDR3 end, 1 residue past where the read stops, is filled in from the germline J gene. The chain is built from TRBV20 and TRBJ1-6; D not resolved. TRBJ1-6 is flagged as an ORF with uncertain function. The length of the CDR3 is 12 residues. The germline V and J ends were trimmed by 0 bases and 7 bases, with 4 bases remaining between them. Germline CDR1 and CDR2: GFQATS and STVNSAI. The covered CDR3 bases are TGTGGTGCTAGGGATAACAATTCGCCCCTCTAC. Its protein product is CGARDNNSPLY. The CDR3 as a whole reads CGARDNNSPLYF.